This entry lists 27 T cell receptor beta chains sequenced from one sample in a study of early T cells in non-severe SARS-CoV-2 infection. MiXCR, applied by TCRdb to the 5' RACE reads, yields one record per CDR3 protein. The data contain some 49,000 distinct CDR3 sequences, roughly 8% of them seen just once; the ten biggest clones take up roughly 4.2%. Sequencing was done on a sample of whole blood. The receptors originated from an adult who was a healthcare worker with PCR-confirmed SARS-CoV-2 infection or an uninfected control (not recorded which).

This clonotype was observed many times. The V and J genes are TRBV20-1 and TRBJ2-3; no reliable D call. The CDR3 has 14 amino acids. Trimming took 5 bases from V and 5 from J, leaving 17 bases between them. The germline CDR1 and CDR2 sequences are DFQATT and SNEGSKA (reference sequence). The chain's CDR3 is CSASSGPPRDTQYF. The DNA of the CDR3 is TGCAGTGCTTCTTCCGGTCCTCCCCGAGATACGCAGTATTTT.

This clonotype occurred a few times. This chain links TRBV6-5 with TRBJ2-4; 8 positions agree with TRBD2. Per germline, CDR1 MNHEY and CDR2 SVGAGI. The CDR3 is made up of 16 amino acids. V dropped 5 bases and J dropped 1; count of bases not matched to a gene: 7. The DNA of the CDR3 is TGTGCCAGCAGTAATAGCGGGGCCTCGGCCAAAAACATTCAGTACTTC. Encoded protein: CASSNSGASAKNIQYF.

The CDR3 region is CASSQLAGWQFF. The DNA for the CDR3 is TGTGCCAGCAGTCAACTAGCGGGGTGGCAGTTCTTC. This chain joins TRBV2 and TRBJ2-1; 10 nucleotides align to TRBD2. This CDR3 has 12 amino acids. Germline lookup yields CDR1 SNHLY and CDR2 FYNNEI. V lost 5 bases, J lost 12 bases, and 4 bases stayed unmatched.

V is TRBV12-5 and J is TRBJ2-7, with 7 bases identical to TRBD1. V trimming: 5 bases; J trimming: 3 bases; junction bases outside the gene matches: 10. The CDR3 runs to 15 residues. CDR1 and CDR2 (germline): LGHNT, FRNRAP. The CDR3 sequence: CASGLPGQRCYEQYF. The CDR3 bases are TGTGCTAGTGGTCTCCCGGGACAGAGGTGCTACGAGCAGTACTTC.

For this clonotype: One junction end does not reproduce the germline sequence, and a read error may be involved. V usage is TRBV29-1 and J usage is TRBJ2-3; D is tentatively TRBD1 or TRBD2 (5 bases each). Germline CDR1 is SQVTM and CDR2 is ANQGSEA. This CDR3 has 11 amino acids. The DNA of the CDR3 is TGCAGCGCCGGGACGGAAAATACGAAGTATTTT. Its translation is CSAGTENTKYF.

In this sample, this clonotype turned up a few times. V gene TRBV29-1 combines with J gene TRBJ1-2, with D possibly being TRBD1 (5 bases). V was clipped by 1 base and J by 8 bases, with 11 bases between them. Germline V CDR1 and CDR2: SQVTM, ANQGSEA. The CDR3 covers 12 residues. This CDR3 reads CSVEATEEGYTF. Here the CDR3 DNA reads TGCAGCGTTGAAGCGACAGAAGAAGGCTACACCTTC. Complete variable domain (other parts from reference TRBV29-1 and TRBJ1-2): SAVISQKPSRDICQRGTSLTIQCQVDSQVTMMFWYRQQPGQSLTLIATANQGSEATYESGFVIDKFPISRPNLTFSTLTVSNMSPEDSSIYLCSVEATEEGYTFGSGTRLTVV.

This clonotype was recorded at least ten times. The V call is TRBV29-1, the J call TRBJ1-1; 7 nucleotides line up with TRBD1. This CDR3 region has 10 residues. The germline gives CDR1 SQVTM, CDR2 ANQGSEA. V lost 7 bases, J lost 7 bases, and 3 bases stayed unmatched. The chain's CDR3 is CSGGQVEAFF. As DNA, the CDR3 is TGCAGCGGTGGACAGGTTGAAGCTTTCTTT.

This clonotype appeared many times. The chain recombines TRBV20-1 with TRBJ2-2; the match to TRBD2 covers 7 bases. The CDR3 is 14 residues long. The germline V gene encodes CDR1 DFQATT and CDR2 SNEGSKA (reference sequence). V shed 3 bases, J shed 4 bases, and the junction held 5 bases outside the gene matches. Here the CDR3 DNA reads TGCAGTGCTAGCGGGGGAGGGAGCACCGGGGAGCTGTTTTTT. Its protein product is CSASGGGSTGELFF.

DNA for the CDR3: TGCAGCGCCGGGACCGAGAACACCGGGGAGCTGTTTTTT. It translates to CSAGTENTGELFF. The V gene is TRBV29-1, the J gene TRBJ2-2; D assignment may be TRBD1 or TRBD2 (5 bases each). V was pared by 7 bases and J by 1 base, with 10 bases between. Germline CDR1 SQVTM, CDR2 ANQGSEA. This CDR3 region has 13 residues.

The chain is built from TRBV12-3 or TRBV12-4 and TRBJ2-4; D gene ambiguous. The CDR3 covers 13 residues. V was trimmed by 0 bases and J by 1 base, leaving 1 base between them. In DNA, the CDR3 is TGTGCCAGCAGTTTAGCGGCCAAAAACATTCAGTACTTC. Amino acid sequence: CASSLAAKNIQYF.

With respect to this clonotype: The final CDR3 position lacks the conserved phenylalanine or tryptophan, pointing to a likely read error. V usage is TRBV4-1 and J usage is TRBJ2-7; a weak D match, TRBD1 (5 bases). Germline loops: CDR1 MGHRA, CDR2 YSYEKL. V lost 0 bases to trimming and J lost 0 bases, with 9 bases between them. This CDR3 region has 15 residues. The CDR3, as DNA: TGCGCCAGCAGCCAAGATACTGACAGCTCCTACGAGCAGTACATC. Protein: CASSQDTDSSYEQYI.

This rearrangement joins TRBV30 to TRBJ1-6; TRBD1 matches 10 bases. The CDR3 contains 13 residues. Germline V gene sequence: CDR1 GTSNPN, CDR2 SVGIG (reference sequence). V dropped 5 bases and J dropped 9; count of bases not matched to a gene: 4. CDR3 DNA: TGTGCCTGGGGGACAGGGGTAGTTTCACCCCTCCACTTT. Translated: CAWGTGVVSPLHF.

This clonotype was seen many times. The chain is built from TRBV20-1 and TRBJ1-2; 7 bases map to TRBD1. This CDR3 is built from 14 residues. Germline V lookup: CDR1 DFQATT, CDR2 SNEGSKA (reference sequence). The junction had 11 bases not matched to a gene; V was cut back by 6 bases and J by 4 bases. This CDR3 reads CSATSDRAAYGYTF. The CDR3 nucleotides read TGCAGTGCGACCTCAGACAGGGCCGCCTATGGCTACACCTTC.

This clonotype was observed a handful of times. The chain joins TRBV7-2 to TRBJ2-5; no clear D. Per the germline V gene, CDR1 is SGHTA and CDR2 is FQGNSA. V was shortened by 3 bases and J by 5 bases, with 7 bases between the two germline ends. This CDR3 contains 12 residues. In DNA, the CDR3 is TGTGCCAGCAGCTTGAGCTGGGAGACCCAGTACTTC. It is translated as CASSLSWETQYF.

This clonotype was seen a handful of times. This chain connects TRBV20-1 to TRBJ2-1; maybe TRBD1 (5 bases). CDR3 size: 16 residues. Looked up from germline, CDR1 is DFQATT and CDR2 is SNEGSKA (reference sequence). Trimming removed 0 bases from V and 2 bases from J, with 14 bases in between. CDR3 in DNA: TGCAGTGCTAGAGATTCGGGCGACAGAGCCTACAATGAGCAGTTCTTC. Protein: CSARDSGDRAYNEQFF.

This rearrangement joins TRBV7-6 to TRBJ1-5; D is unclear. Germline assignment: CDR1 SGHVS and CDR2 FNYEAQ. The CDR3 sequence is 12 residues long. Trimming removed 6 bases from V and 6 bases from J, with 9 bases in between. The DNA for the CDR3 is TGTGCCAGCAGTCACCCCGGTCAGCCCCAGCATTTT. Translation gives CASSHPGQPQHF.

V usage is TRBV3-1 and J usage is TRBJ1-4; D unresolved. The CDR3 runs to 15 residues. Trimming removed 6 bases from V and 2 bases from J, with 13 bases in between. Germline V gives CDR1 LGHDT, CDR2 YNNKEL (reference sequence). The CDR3 bases are TGTGCCAGCAGTCAGTCTTGGAGGACTAATGAAAAACTGTTTTTT. As protein: CASSQSWRTNEKLFF. The complete variable domain, with remaining parts taken from reference TRBV3-1 and TRBJ1-4, reads DTAVSQTPKYLVTQMGNDKSIKCEQNLGHDTMYWYKQDSKKFLKIMFSYNNKELIINETVPNRFSPKSPDKAHLNLHINSLELGDSAVYFCASSQSWRTNEKLFFGSGTQLSVL.

This chain joins TRBV4-1 and TRBJ2-7, with D hard to call. Germline CDR1 MGHRA, CDR2 YSYEKL. This CDR3 region has 14 residues. With 0 bases removed from V and 1 base from J, the gap between germline ends came to 7 bases. In DNA, the CDR3 is TGCGCCAGCAGCCAAGATGCGGATTCCTACGAGCAGTACTTC. It yields the protein CASSQDADSYEQYF.

This clonotype was seen only a few times. V is TRBV5-6 and J is TRBJ2-1, with D tentatively TRBD1 or TRBD2 (5 bases each). Germline V gene sequence: CDR1 SGHDT, CDR2 YYEEEE. The CDR3 length is 14 residues. Trimming removed 6 bases at V and 2 bases at J, with 12 bases between. CDR3 in amino acids: CASTGMTAYNEQFF. The CDR3 region has the DNA TGTGCCAGCACCGGGATGACAGCCTACAATGAGCAGTTCTTC.

This clonotype showed up just a few times. This chain uses TRBV6-5 with TRBJ2-7; TRBD1 aligns across 9 bases. Germline CDR1 and CDR2: MNHEY and SVGAGI. V shed 2 bases and J 0 bases; nucleotides not matched to a gene: 2. The CDR3 runs 15 residues. DNA for the CDR3: TGTGCCAGCAGTTACGGGACAGGGAACTCCTACGAGCAGTACTTC. It encodes CASSYGTGNSYEQYF.

The rearrangement links TRBV27 to TRBJ2-7; TRBD1 matches at 7 bases. CDR1 and CDR2 from the germline V gene are MNHEY and SMNVEV (reference sequence). The CDR3 is 12 residues long. Trimming removed 9 bases from V and 7 bases from J; junction bases left unmatched: 9. The CDR3 DNA is TGTGCCAGTGGGGACAGACGTTGGGAGCAGTACTTC. Amino acids: CASGDRRWEQYF.

The V and J genes are TRBV12-3 or TRBV12-4 and TRBJ2-1, with 8 bases identical to TRBD1. With V trimmed by 6 bases and J by 7 bases, 8 bases remained unmatched. CDR3 length: 14 residues. The CDR3 loop reads CASSPADRANEQFF. Here the CDR3 DNA reads TGTGCCAGCAGCCCGGCGGACAGGGCAAATGAGCAGTTCTTC.

In this sample, this clonotype turned up a few times. The chain recombines TRBV3-1 with TRBJ1-6, with unresolved D. Germline CDR1 reads LGHDT; CDR2 reads YNNKEL (reference sequence). The CDR3 consists of 15 residues. Trimming removed 1 base from V and 4 bases from J, with 8 bases in between. In DNA, the CDR3 is TGTGCCAGCAGCCAAGCCCTGCAGTATAATTCACCCCTCCACTTT. Protein sequence: CASSQALQYNSPLHF.

The CDR3 here is CAISELTGRNSPLHF. The CDR3 DNA is TGTGCCATCAGTGAGTTGACAGGGAGGAATTCACCCCTCCACTTT. The chain links TRBV10-3 to TRBJ1-6; 7 bases map to TRBD1. CDR1 is ENHRY and CDR2 is SYGVKD in the germline V gene. Trimming at V came to 1 base and at J to 7 bases, leaving 4 bases not matched to a gene. The CDR3 covers 15 residues.

In DNA form, the CDR3 reads TGCGCCAGCAGCTTGGCGGATAGATCTACTGAAGCTTTCTTT. Translation gives CASSLADRSTEAFF. The chain employs TRBV5-1 and TRBJ1-1; D unresolved. V shed 0 bases and J shed 5 bases, with 11 bases lying between them. There are 14 residues in the CDR3. CDR1 is SGHRS and CDR2 is YFSETQ in the germline V gene.

There are a few counts of this clonotype. This chain uses TRBV9 with TRBJ1-6; D remains unclear. The length of the CDR3 is 8 residues. CDR1 is SGDLS, CDR2 YYNGEE, per germline. Trimming left V 9 bases short and J 8 bases short, with 0 bases between. The CDR3 spells CANSPLHF. CDR3 DNA: TGTGCCAATTCACCCCTCCACTTT.

In this sample, this clonotype turned up a few times. The chain is built from TRBV10-2 and TRBJ2-3; a weak D match, TRBD2 (5 bases). Trimming pared 3 bases from V and 4 bases from J, leaving 8 bases between. The CDR3 runs 13 residues. Germline CDR1 and CDR2: WSHSY and SAAADI. The CDR3 DNA follows: TGCGCCAGCAGTGACACCGGGGCAGATACGCAGTATTTT. Amino acid sequence: CASSDTGADTQYF.